This T cell receptor (beta chain) was captured by sequencing in a study of blood T cell repertoires in COVID-19. Study summary: PBMCs, B-cell-depleted T cells, or T cells provided the cDNA or gDNA that made up the material.

In the authors' workflow: Reference gene primer amplification gave nucleated cell count estimates. Generated by immunoSEQ multiplex PCR, the TCRdb table keeps only in-frame clones and is missing some. Clonal size and the V and J genes are those of that table, whereas D and trimming came from the DNA. The sample has under 130,000 clones, around 81% seen once. Trimming cost V 5 bases and J 7 bases; bases outside gene matches: 9. CDR3 length equals 16 residues. Germline V gene lookup returns CDR1 LGHDT and CDR2 YNNKEL (reference sequence). Specimen: peripheral blood. The TCR was taken from a woman between 65 and 79 years old with acute or convalescent COVID-19. The gene calls are TRBV3-1 (or the pseudogene TRBV3-2) and TRBJ1-6, with 9 positions matching TRBD1. The CDR3 region is CASSAPGQGGNSPLHF. The DNA of the CDR3 is TGTGCCAGCAGCGCACCGGGACAGGGAGGCAATTCACCCCTCCACTTT.